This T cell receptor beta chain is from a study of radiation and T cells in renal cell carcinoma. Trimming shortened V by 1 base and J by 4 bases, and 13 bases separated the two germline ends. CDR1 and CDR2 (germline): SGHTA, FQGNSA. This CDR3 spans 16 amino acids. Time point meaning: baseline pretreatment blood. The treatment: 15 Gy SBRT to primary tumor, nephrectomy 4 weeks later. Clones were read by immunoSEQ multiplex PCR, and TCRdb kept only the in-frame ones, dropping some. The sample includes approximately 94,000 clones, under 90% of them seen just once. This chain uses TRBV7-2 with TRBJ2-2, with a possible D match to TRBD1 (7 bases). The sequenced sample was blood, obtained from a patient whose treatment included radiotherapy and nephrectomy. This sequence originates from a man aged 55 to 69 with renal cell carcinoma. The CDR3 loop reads CASSLGGAGGTGELFF. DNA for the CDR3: TGTGCCAGCAGCTTAGGCGGGGCAGGGGGCACCGGGGAGCTGTTTTTT.